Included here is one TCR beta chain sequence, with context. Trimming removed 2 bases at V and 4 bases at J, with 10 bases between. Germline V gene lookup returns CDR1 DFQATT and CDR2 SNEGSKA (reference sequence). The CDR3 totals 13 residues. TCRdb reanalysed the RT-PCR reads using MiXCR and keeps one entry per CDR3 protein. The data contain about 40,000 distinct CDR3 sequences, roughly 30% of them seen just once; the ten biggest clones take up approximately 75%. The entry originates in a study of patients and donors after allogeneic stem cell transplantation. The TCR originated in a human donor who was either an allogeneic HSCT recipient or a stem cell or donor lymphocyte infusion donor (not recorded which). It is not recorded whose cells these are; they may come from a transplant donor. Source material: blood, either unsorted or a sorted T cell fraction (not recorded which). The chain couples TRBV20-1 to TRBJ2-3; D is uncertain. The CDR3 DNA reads TGCAGTGCTAGAAGTACGATCCCAGATACGCAGTATTTT. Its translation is CSARSTIPDTQYF.